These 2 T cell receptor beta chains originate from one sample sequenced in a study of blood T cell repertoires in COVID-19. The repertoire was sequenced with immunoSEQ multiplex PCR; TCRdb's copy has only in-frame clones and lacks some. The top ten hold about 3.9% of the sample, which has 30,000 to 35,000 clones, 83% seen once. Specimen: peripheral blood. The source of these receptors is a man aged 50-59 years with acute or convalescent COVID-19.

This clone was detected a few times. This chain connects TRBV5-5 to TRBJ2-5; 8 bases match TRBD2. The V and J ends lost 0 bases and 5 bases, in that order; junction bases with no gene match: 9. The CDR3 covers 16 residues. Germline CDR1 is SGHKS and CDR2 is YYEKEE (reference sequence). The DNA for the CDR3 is TGTGCCAGCAGCTTGGAGGTTGCGGGGGGCCGGGAGACCCAGTACTTC. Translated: CASSLEVAGGRETQYF.

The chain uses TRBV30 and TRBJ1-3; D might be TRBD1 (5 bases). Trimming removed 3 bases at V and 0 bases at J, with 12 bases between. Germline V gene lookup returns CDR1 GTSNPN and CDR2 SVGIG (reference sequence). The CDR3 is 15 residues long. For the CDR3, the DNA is TGTGCCTGGAGGGCGGGGGTAAACTCTGGAAACACCATATATTTT. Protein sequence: CAWRAGVNSGNTIYF.